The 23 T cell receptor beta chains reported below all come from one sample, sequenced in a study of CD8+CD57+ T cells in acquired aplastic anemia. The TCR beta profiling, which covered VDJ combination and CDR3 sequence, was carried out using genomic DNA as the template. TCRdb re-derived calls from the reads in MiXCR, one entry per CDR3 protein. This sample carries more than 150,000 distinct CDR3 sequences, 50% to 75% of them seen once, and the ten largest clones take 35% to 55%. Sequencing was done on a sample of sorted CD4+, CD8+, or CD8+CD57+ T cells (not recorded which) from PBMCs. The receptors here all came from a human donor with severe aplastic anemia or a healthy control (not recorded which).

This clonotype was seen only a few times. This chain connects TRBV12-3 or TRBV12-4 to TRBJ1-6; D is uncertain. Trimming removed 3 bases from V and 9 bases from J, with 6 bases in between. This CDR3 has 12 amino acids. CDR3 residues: CASSFDVSPLHF. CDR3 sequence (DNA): TGTGCCAGCAGTTTTGATGTTTCACCCCTCCACTTT.

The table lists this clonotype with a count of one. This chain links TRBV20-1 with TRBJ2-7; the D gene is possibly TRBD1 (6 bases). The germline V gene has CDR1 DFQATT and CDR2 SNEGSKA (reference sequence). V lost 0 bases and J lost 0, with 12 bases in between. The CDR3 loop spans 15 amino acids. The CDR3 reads CSARDRQASSYEQYF. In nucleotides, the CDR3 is TGCAGTGCTAGAGATAGACAGGCGAGCTCCTACGAGCAGTACTTC.

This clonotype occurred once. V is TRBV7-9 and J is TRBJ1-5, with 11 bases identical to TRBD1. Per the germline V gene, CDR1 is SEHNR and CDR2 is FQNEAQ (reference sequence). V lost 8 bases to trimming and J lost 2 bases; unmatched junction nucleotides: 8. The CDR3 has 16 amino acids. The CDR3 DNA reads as TGTGCCAGCTCAGGACAGGGGGCCTTACGCAATCAGCCCCAGCATTTT. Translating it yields CASSGQGALRNQPQHF.

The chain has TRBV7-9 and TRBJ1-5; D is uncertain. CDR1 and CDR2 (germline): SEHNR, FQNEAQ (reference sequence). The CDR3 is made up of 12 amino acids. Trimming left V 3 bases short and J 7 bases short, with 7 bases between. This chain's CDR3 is CASSLMSQPQHF. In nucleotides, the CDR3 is TGTGCCAGCAGCTTGATGTCGCAGCCCCAGCATTTT. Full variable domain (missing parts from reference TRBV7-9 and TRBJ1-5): DTGVSQNPRHKITKRGQNVTFRCDPISEHNRLYWYRQTLGQGPEFLTYFQNEAQLEKSRLLSDRFSAERPKGSFSTLEIQRTEQGDSAMYLCASSLMSQPQHFGDGTRLSIL.

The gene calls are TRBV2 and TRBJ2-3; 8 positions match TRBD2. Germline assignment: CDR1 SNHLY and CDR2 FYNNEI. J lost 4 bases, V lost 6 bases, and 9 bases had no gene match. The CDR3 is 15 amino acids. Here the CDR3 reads CASRVSGIIADTQYF. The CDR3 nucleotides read TGTGCCAGCAGAGTTAGCGGGATTATCGCAGATACGCAGTATTTT.

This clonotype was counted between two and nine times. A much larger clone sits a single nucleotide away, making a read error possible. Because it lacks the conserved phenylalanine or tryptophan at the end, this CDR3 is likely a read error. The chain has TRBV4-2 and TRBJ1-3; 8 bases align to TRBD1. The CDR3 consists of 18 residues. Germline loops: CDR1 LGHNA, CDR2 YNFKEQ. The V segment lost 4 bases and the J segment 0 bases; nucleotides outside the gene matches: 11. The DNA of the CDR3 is TGTGCCAGCAGCCTACTGACAGGGGAAGGGAACTCTGGAAACACCATATATTGT. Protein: CASSLLTGEGNSGNTIYC.

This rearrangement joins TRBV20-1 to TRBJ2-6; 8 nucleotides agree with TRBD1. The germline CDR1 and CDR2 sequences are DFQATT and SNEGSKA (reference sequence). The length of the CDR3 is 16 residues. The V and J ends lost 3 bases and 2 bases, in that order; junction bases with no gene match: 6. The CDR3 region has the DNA TGCAGTGCTAGTAGGGCAGGGGGCCCTGGGGCCAACGTCCTGACTTTC. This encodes CSASRAGGPGANVLTF.

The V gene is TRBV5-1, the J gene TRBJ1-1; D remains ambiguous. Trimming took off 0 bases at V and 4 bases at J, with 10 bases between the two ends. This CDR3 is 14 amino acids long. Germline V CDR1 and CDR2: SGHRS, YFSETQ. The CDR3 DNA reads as TGCGCCAGCAGCTTGGCGCTCCTTACCACTGAAGCTTTCTTT. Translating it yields CASSLALLTTEAFF. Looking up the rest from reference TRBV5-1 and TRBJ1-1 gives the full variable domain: KAGVTQTPRYLIKTRGQQVTLSCSPISGHRSVSWYQQTPGQGLQFLFEYFSETQRNKGNFPGRFSGRQFSNSRSEMNVSTLELGDSALYLCASSLALLTTEAFFGQGTRLTVV.

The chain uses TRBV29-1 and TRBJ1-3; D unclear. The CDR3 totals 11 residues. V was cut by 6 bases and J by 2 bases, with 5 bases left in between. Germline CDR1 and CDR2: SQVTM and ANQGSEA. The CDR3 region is CSVRTGNTIYF. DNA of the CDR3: TGCAGCGTCAGAACTGGAAACACCATATATTTT.

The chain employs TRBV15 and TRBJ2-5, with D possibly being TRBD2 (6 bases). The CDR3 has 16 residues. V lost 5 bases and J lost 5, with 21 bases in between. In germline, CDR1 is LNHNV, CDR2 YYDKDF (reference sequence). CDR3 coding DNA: TGTGCCACCAGCGATATATGGGACTGGCCTAGGGAGACCCAGTACTTC. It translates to CATSDIWDWPRETQYF.

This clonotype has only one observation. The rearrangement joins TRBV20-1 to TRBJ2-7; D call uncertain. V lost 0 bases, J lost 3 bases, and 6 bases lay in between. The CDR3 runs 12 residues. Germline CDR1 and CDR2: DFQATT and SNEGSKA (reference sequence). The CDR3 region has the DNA TGCAGTGCTAGAGACGCAGTCTACGAGCAGTACTTC. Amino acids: CSARDAVYEQYF.

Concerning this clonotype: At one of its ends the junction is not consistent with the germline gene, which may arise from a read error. The CDR3 bases are TGTGCCAGCAGCTCGCGGACCGGGACTACCGCGTACAATGGGCAGTTCTTC. This translates into CASSSRTGTTAYNGQFF. The chain recombines TRBV9 with TRBJ2-1, with 7 nucleotides matching TRBD2. CDR1 SGDLS and CDR2 YYNGEE come from the germline V gene. There are 17 residues in the CDR3.

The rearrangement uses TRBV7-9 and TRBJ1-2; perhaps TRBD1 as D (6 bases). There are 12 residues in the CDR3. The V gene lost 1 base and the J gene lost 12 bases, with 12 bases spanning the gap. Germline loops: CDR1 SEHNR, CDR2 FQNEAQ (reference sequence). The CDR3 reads CASSLGAGGDTF. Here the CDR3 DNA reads TGTGCCAGCAGCTTAGGAGCGGGGGGCGACACCTTC.

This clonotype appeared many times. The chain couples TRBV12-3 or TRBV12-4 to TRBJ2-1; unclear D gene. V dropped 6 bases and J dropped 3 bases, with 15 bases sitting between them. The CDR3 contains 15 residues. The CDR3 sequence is CASSPKVGIYNEQFF. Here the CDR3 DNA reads TGTGCCAGCAGCCCCAAAGTAGGGATCTACAATGAGCAGTTCTTC.

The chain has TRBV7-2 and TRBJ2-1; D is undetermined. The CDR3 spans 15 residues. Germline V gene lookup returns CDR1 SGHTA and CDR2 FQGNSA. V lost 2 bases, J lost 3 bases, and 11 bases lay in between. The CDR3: CASSLSWGRYNEQFF. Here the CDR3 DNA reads TGTGCCAGCAGCTTATCTTGGGGTCGCTACAATGAGCAGTTCTTC. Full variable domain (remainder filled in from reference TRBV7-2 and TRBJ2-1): GAGVSQSPSNKVTEKGKDVELRCDPISGHTALYWYRQSLGQGLEFLIYFQGNSAPDKSGLPSDRFSAERTGGSVSTLTIQRTQQEDSAVYLCASSLSWGRYNEQFFGPGTRLTVL.

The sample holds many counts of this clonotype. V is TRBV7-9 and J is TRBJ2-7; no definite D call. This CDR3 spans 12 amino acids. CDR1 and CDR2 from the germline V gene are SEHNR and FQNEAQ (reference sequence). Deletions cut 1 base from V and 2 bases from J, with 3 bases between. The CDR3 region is CASSLDTYEQYF. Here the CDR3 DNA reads TGTGCCAGCAGCTTAGATACCTACGAGCAGTACTTC.

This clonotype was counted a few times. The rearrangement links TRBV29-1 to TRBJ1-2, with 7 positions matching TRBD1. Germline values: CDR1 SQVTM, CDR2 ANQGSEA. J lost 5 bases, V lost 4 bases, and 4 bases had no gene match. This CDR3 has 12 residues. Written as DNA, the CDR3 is TGCAGCGTTGGGGCAGGGGGATATGGCTACACCTTC. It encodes CSVGAGGYGYTF.

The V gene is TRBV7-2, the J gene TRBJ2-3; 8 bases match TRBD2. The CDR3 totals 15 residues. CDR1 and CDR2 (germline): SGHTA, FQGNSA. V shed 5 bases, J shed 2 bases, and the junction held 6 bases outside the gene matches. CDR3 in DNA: TGTGCCAGCAGCCTCGAGCGGGGGATCACAGATACGCAGTATTTT. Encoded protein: CASSLERGITDTQYF.

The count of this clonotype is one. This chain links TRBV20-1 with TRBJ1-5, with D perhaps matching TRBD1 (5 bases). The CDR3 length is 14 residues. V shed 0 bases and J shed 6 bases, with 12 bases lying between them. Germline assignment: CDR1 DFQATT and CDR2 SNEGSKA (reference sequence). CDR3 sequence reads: CSARDRIGGQPQHF. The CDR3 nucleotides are TGCAGTGCTAGAGATAGAATCGGGGGTCAGCCCCAGCATTTT.

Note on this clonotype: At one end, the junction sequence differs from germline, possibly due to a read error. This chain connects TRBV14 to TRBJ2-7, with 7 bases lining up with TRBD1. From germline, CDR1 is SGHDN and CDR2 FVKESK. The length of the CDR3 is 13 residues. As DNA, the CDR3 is TGTACCAGCAGCCCCGGGACAGCCCACGAGCAGTACTTC. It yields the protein CTSSPGTAHEQYF.

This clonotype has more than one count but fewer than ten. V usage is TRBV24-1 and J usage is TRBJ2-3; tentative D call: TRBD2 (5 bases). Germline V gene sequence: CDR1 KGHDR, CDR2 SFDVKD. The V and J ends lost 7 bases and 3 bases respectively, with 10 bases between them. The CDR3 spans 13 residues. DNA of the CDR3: TGTGCCACCAGCGAGGGTTTGACAGATACGCAGTATTTT. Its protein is CATSEGLTDTQYF.

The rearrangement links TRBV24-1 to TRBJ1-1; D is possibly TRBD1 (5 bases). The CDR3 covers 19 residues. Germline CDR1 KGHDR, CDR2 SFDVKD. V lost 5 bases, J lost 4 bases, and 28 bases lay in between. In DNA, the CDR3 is TGTGCCACCAGTGCTAGAGCCCGCGGACCAACCGGGGCCCTCACTGAAGCTTTCTTT. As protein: CATSARARGPTGALTEAFF.

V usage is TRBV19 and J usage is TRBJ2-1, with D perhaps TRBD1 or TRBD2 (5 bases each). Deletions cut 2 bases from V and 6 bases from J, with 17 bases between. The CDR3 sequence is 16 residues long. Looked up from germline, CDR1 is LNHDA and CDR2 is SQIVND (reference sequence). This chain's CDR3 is CASSILDTPGTNEQFF. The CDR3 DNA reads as TGTGCCAGTAGTATACTTGACACTCCTGGGACCAATGAGCAGTTCTTC.